The following is a T cell receptor beta chain sequence with its context. What it binds is not known. Germline V gene lookup returns CDR1 SGHNT and CDR2 YENEEA. The CDR3 sequence is 14 residues long. With 1 base removed from V and 5 bases from J, the gap between germline ends came to 11 bases. The sample belongs to a study of T cell responses to AZD1222 COVID-19 vaccine. Study summary: The analysis combined second doses at about 4 or about 12 weeks.

The repertoire was sequenced with immunoSEQ multiplex PCR; TCRdb's copy has only in-frame clones and lacks some. The sample has roughly 100,000 clones; 82% are singletons. Study-wide points: Among vaccine-associated CD4 TCRs, coverage spanned spike, with dominance at 160-218 and 743-854.

This receptor was identified in an adult in good health. This chain joins TRBV11-3 and TRBJ2-5; D might be TRBD1 (5 bases). The sample consisted of peripheral blood, taken on day 0 of AZD1222 vaccination. The DNA of the CDR3 is TGTGCCAGCAGCTTAGGGGGCGTCGGGGAGACCCAGTACTTC. Protein: CASSLGGVGETQYF.